The rows below give T cell receptor beta chains drawn from one sample of a study of blood T cells in healthy people across ages. TCRdb re-called the 5' RACE reads through MiXCR, storing one row per CDR3 protein. The profile shows about 810,000 distinct CDR3 sequences, 35% to 40% of them singletons. Sequencing was done on a sample of blood. These TCRs come from a man aged 18 to 29 in good health. Both conserved end residues are part of each CDR3. The order of the fields is clone size, D gene, V gene, J gene, CDR3 protein, CDR3 DNA. D genes are given only for firm matches. Expanded clones get a size class; other rows say once, few or many, or leave the size out.

abundance: NA
d_gene: TRBD2
v_gene: TRBV29-1
j_gene: TRBJ2-3
CDR3aa: CSVPGLAAPRGSTDTQYF
CDR3nt: TGCAGCGTTCCGGGACTAGCGGCGCCCCGGGGTTCCACAGATACGCAGTATTTT

abundance: few
d_gene: NA
v_gene: TRBV6-5
j_gene: TRBJ2-2
CDR3aa: CASSYALANTGELFF
CDR3nt: TGTGCCAGCAGTTACGCTTTGGCGAACACCGGGGAGCTGTTTTTT

abundance: few
d_gene: NA
v_gene: TRBV20-1
j_gene: TRBJ1-2
CDR3aa: CSARRGTF
CDR3nt: TGCAGTGCTAGACGGGGCACCTTC

abundance: NA
d_gene: TRBD2
v_gene: TRBV12-5
j_gene: TRBJ2-1
CDR3aa: CASVPTTGTSGRNEQFF
CDR3nt: TGTGCTAGTGTTCCGACGACCGGGACTAGCGGGAGGAATGAGCAGTTCTTC

abundance: few
d_gene: NA
v_gene: TRBV7-2
j_gene: TRBJ2-1
CDR3aa: CASSTGRYNEQFF
CDR3nt: TGTGCCAGCAGCACTGGACGGTACAATGAGCAGTTCTTC

abundance: once
d_gene: TRBD2
v_gene: TRBV5-5
j_gene: TRBJ2-7
CDR3aa: CASSLTSGLSYNEQYF
CDR3nt: TGTGCCAGCAGCTTGACTAGCGGGCTTTCCTACAATGAGCAGTACTTC

abundance: NA
d_gene: NA
v_gene: TRBV7-2
j_gene: TRBJ2-1
CDR3aa: CASSPEGGQVLTEQFF
CDR3nt: TGTGCCAGCAGCCCAGAAGGGGGACAAGTTCTGACTGAGCAGTTCTTC

abundance: NA
d_gene: NA
v_gene: TRBV7-2
j_gene: TRBJ1-2
CDR3aa: CASSLVSQGGYTF
CDR3nt: TGTGCCAGCAGCTTAGTATCTCAGGGTGGCTACACCTTC

abundance: few
d_gene: NA
v_gene: TRBV7-9
j_gene: TRBJ2-7
CDR3aa: CASSLVTGDSSYNEQYF
CDR3nt: TGTGCCAGCAGCTTAGTAACGGGGGACAGCTCCTACAATGAGCAGTACTTC

abundance: NA
d_gene: TRBD2
v_gene: TRBV7-2
j_gene: TRBJ2-1
CDR3aa: CASSPSGGRRTYNEQFF
CDR3nt: TGTGCCAGCAGCCCAAGCGGGGGCCGACGTACCTACAATGAGCAGTTCTTC

abundance: few
d_gene: NA
v_gene: TRBV5-1
j_gene: TRBJ2-3
CDR3aa: CASRKLLNTDTQYF
CDR3nt: TGCGCCAGCAGGAAACTTCTAAACACAGATACGCAGTATTTT

abundance: few
d_gene: NA
v_gene: TRBV20-1
j_gene: TRBJ1-2
CDR3aa: CSASVTAIYGYTF
CDR3nt: TGCAGTGCTAGCGTGACAGCAATCTATGGCTACACCTTC

abundance: few
d_gene: NA
v_gene: TRBV7-2
j_gene: TRBJ2-5
CDR3aa: CASSRPSYQETQYF
CDR3nt: TGTGCCAGCAGCCGTCCATCGTACCAAGAGACCCAGTACTTC

abundance: NA
d_gene: NA
v_gene: TRBV5-6
j_gene: TRBJ2-1
CDR3aa: CASSWPGLQQPYNEQFF
CDR3nt: TGTGCCAGCAGCTGGCCGGGACTCCAGCAGCCTTACAATGAGCAGTTCTTC

abundance: few
d_gene: NA
v_gene: TRBV5-7
j_gene: TRBJ2-7
CDR3aa: CASVLGDASYEQYF
CDR3nt: TGTGCCAGCGTCCTGGGTGACGCCTCCTACGAGCAGTACTTC

abundance: NA
d_gene: TRBD2
v_gene: TRBV7-2
j_gene: TRBJ2-7
CDR3aa: CASSFQAGAPYEQYF
CDR3nt: TGTGCCAGCAGCTTTCAAGCGGGAGCCCCCTACGAGCAGTACTTC

abundance: NA
d_gene: NA
v_gene: TRBV9
j_gene: TRBJ1-2
CDR3aa: CASSVVAATNYDYTF
CDR3nt: TGTGCCAGCAGCGTAGTAGCGGCTACTAACTATGACTACACCTTC

abundance: few
d_gene: TRBD2
v_gene: TRBV24-1
j_gene: TRBJ2-3
CDR3aa: CATSDPTSGGPDTQYF
CDR3nt: TGTGCCACCAGTGACCCGACTAGCGGGGGGCCTGATACGCAGTATTTT

abundance: NA
d_gene: NA
v_gene: TRBV4-1
j_gene: TRBJ1-1
CDR3aa: CASSQVLSGGTEAFF
CDR3nt: TGCGCCAGCAGCCAAGTTCTGTCCGGAGGCACTGAAGCTTTCTTT

abundance: many
d_gene: NA
v_gene: TRBV4-3
j_gene: TRBJ2-7
CDR3aa: CASSQDEGRGGYEQYF
CDR3nt: TGCGCCAGCAGCCAAGATGAAGGCAGGGGAGGATACGAGCAGTACTTC

abundance: NA
d_gene: TRBD2
v_gene: TRBV20-1
j_gene: TRBJ2-3
CDR3aa: CSAPSGGAYSTDTQYF
CDR3nt: TGCAGTGCTCCTAGCGGGGGGGCGTATAGCACAGATACGCAGTATTTT

abundance: NA
d_gene: NA
v_gene: TRBV12-3/TRBV12-4
j_gene: TRBJ1-4
CDR3aa: CASSFGGGLGDEKLFF
CDR3nt: TGTGCCAGCTCCTTTGGGGGAGGGTTGGGGGACGAAAAACTGTTTTTT

abundance: few
d_gene: NA
v_gene: TRBV12-5
j_gene: TRBJ2-3
CDR3aa: CASGSRGLVSTDTQYF
CDR3nt: TGTGCTAGTGGTTCTCGAGGGTTAGTGAGCACAGATACGCAGTATTTT

abundance: NA
d_gene: NA
v_gene: TRBV5-6
j_gene: TRBJ1-1
CDR3aa: CASSRDFGQINMNTEAFF
CDR3nt: TGTGCCAGCAGCCGTGATTTTGGACAGATCAATATGAACACTGAAGCTTTCTTT

abundance: NA
d_gene: NA
v_gene: TRBV15
j_gene: TRBJ1-5
CDR3aa: CATSRSPSGSSNQPQHF
CDR3nt: TGTGCCACCAGCAGATCCCCATCGGGGTCTAGCAATCAGCCCCAGCATTTT

abundance: NA
d_gene: NA
v_gene: TRBV12-3/TRBV12-4
j_gene: TRBJ1-5
CDR3aa: CASSLAWSQPQHF
CDR3nt: TGTGCCAGCAGTTTAGCGTGGTCTCAGCCCCAGCATTTT

abundance: many
d_gene: TRBD2
v_gene: TRBV6-5
j_gene: TRBJ2-3
CDR3aa: CASSKGLAGDTQYF
CDR3nt: TGTGCCAGCAGTAAAGGACTAGCGGGAGATACGCAGTATTTT

abundance: NA
d_gene: NA
v_gene: TRBV7-9
j_gene: TRBJ2-1
CDR3aa: CASSKGGDYNEQFF
CDR3nt: TGTGCCAGCAGTAAAGGGGGGGACTACAATGAGCAGTTCTTC

abundance: few
d_gene: TRBD1
v_gene: TRBV5-1
j_gene: TRBJ1-6
CDR3aa: CASSTRDSHYNSPLHF
CDR3nt: TGCGCCAGCAGCACCCGGGACAGCCACTATAATTCACCCCTCCACTTT

abundance: NA
d_gene: NA
v_gene: TRBV7-9
j_gene: TRBJ1-6
CDR3aa: CASSLQDWGGRRSSLHF
CDR3nt: TGTGCCAGCAGCTTACAGGATTGGGGAGGGCGACGTTCATCCCTCCACTTT

abundance: NA
d_gene: NA
v_gene: TRBV20-1
j_gene: TRBJ1-1
CDR3aa: CSASRGGLVAEAFF
CDR3nt: TGCAGTGCTAGTCGGGGGGGGCTTGTCGCTGAAGCTTTCTTT

abundance: once
d_gene: NA
v_gene: TRBV7-2
j_gene: TRBJ1-1
CDR3aa: CASSLDPTWTEAFF
CDR3nt: TGTGCCAGCAGCTTAGATCCCACTTGGACTGAAGCTTTCTTT

abundance: NA
d_gene: TRBD1
v_gene: TRBV4-2
j_gene: TRBJ1-5
CDR3aa: CASSPGTDGLQPQHF
CDR3nt: TGTGCCAGCAGCCCGGGGACAGACGGGCTTCAGCCCCAGCATTTT

abundance: once
d_gene: NA
v_gene: TRBV28
j_gene: TRBJ2-1
CDR3aa: CASSLRGQEGEQFF
CDR3nt: TGTGCCAGCAGTTTGAGGGGGCAGGAGGGTGAGCAGTTCTTC

abundance: many
d_gene: TRBD2
v_gene: TRBV4-3
j_gene: TRBJ2-1
CDR3aa: CASSPRLAGGQEQFF
CDR3nt: TGCGCCAGCAGCCCTCGACTAGCGGGGGGCCAAGAGCAGTTCTTC

abundance: NA
d_gene: NA
v_gene: TRBV6-2/TRBV6-3
j_gene: TRBJ2-7
CDR3aa: CASSDPGPGVRQYF
CDR3nt: TGTGCCAGCAGTGACCCGGGACCAGGGGTCCGGCAGTACTTC

abundance: NA
d_gene: NA
v_gene: TRBV9
j_gene: TRBJ2-6
CDR3aa: CASSVRGPTSGANVLTF
CDR3nt: TGTGCCAGCAGCGTCAGGGGCCCTACCTCTGGGGCCAACGTCCTGACTTTC

abundance: few
d_gene: NA
v_gene: TRBV20-1
j_gene: TRBJ1-2
CDR3aa: CSAPRVINYGYTF
CDR3nt: TGCAGTGCCCCGCGCGTAATTAACTATGGCTACACCTTC

abundance: few
d_gene: NA
v_gene: TRBV3-1
j_gene: TRBJ2-7
CDR3aa: CASSQGKGSIYEQYF
CDR3nt: TGTGCCAGCAGCCAAGGGAAGGGATCCATATACGAGCAGTACTTC

abundance: NA
d_gene: NA
v_gene: TRBV15
j_gene: TRBJ2-1
CDR3aa: CATIADGAIYNEQFF
CDR3nt: TGTGCCACCATTGCGGACGGGGCAATTTACAATGAGCAGTTCTTC

abundance: NA
d_gene: NA
v_gene: TRBV3-1
j_gene: TRBJ2-7
CDR3aa: CASSQDGRNRVSYEQYF
CDR3nt: TGTGCCAGCAGCCAAGACGGGAGAAACAGGGTCTCCTACGAGCAGTACTTC

abundance: NA
d_gene: TRBD1
v_gene: TRBV13
j_gene: TRBJ2-7
CDR3aa: CASSPQGQTDNEQYF
CDR3nt: TGTGCCAGCAGCCCTCAGGGACAGACAGACAATGAGCAGTACTTC

abundance: once
d_gene: NA
v_gene: TRBV5-1
j_gene: TRBJ2-1
CDR3aa: CASSPTASNYNEQFF
CDR3nt: TGCGCCAGCAGCCCGACAGCCTCAAACTACAATGAGCAGTTCTTC

abundance: NA
d_gene: TRBD1
v_gene: TRBV5-1
j_gene: TRBJ1-2
CDR3aa: CASSDGTDYGYTF
CDR3nt: TGCGCCAGCAGCGACGGGACAGACTATGGCTACACCTTC

abundance: NA
d_gene: TRBD2
v_gene: TRBV10-3
j_gene: TRBJ2-1
CDR3aa: CAISRTSENEQFF
CDR3nt: TGTGCCATCAGTCGGACTAGCGAGAATGAGCAGTTCTTC

abundance: few
d_gene: TRBD2
v_gene: TRBV2
j_gene: TRBJ2-3
CDR3aa: CASGRTTSGGRNTQYF
CDR3nt: TGTGCCAGCGGGCGAACGACTAGCGGGGGGAGGAATACGCAGTATTTT

abundance: many
d_gene: TRBD2
v_gene: TRBV20-1
j_gene: TRBJ2-7
CDR3aa: CSARLQEGGPYEQYF
CDR3nt: TGCAGTGCTAGACTCCAGGAGGGAGGGCCCTACGAGCAGTACTTC

abundance: NA
d_gene: NA
v_gene: TRBV5-1
j_gene: TRBJ2-1
CDR3aa: CASSLVRQAVANEQFF
CDR3nt: TGCGCCAGCAGCTTGGTTCGGCAGGCCGTCGCCAATGAGCAGTTCTTC

abundance: NA
d_gene: TRBD1
v_gene: TRBV29-1
j_gene: TRBJ1-5
CDR3aa: CSVRQGGINQPQHF
CDR3nt: TGCAGCGTTAGACAGGGCGGAATCAATCAGCCCCAGCATTTT

abundance: few
d_gene: NA
v_gene: TRBV12-3/TRBV12-4
j_gene: TRBJ2-1
CDR3aa: CASSFPAEDLELFF
CDR3nt: TGTGCCAGCAGTTTTCCGGCCGAGGATCTTGAGCTGTTCTTC

abundance: NA
d_gene: NA
v_gene: TRBV7-9
j_gene: TRBJ2-3
CDR3aa: CASSSAVVVSDTQYF
CDR3nt: TGTGCCAGCAGCTCCGCGGTGGTAGTCTCAGATACGCAGTATTTT

abundance: few
d_gene: NA
v_gene: TRBV5-6
j_gene: TRBJ1-2
CDR3aa: CASSLSGTQLLYGYTF
CDR3nt: TGTGCCAGCAGCTTGAGCGGCACACAGTTACTCTATGGCTACACCTTC

abundance: few
d_gene: NA
v_gene: TRBV20-1
j_gene: TRBJ1-5
CDR3aa: CSAGGDQPQHF
CDR3nt: TGCAGTGCTGGGGGAGATCAGCCCCAGCATTTT

abundance: NA
d_gene: NA
v_gene: TRBV30
j_gene: TRBJ1-2
CDR3aa: CAWSVKGGRFGYTF
CDR3nt: TGTGCCTGGAGTGTAAAAGGAGGCCGCTTCGGCTACACCTTC

abundance: NA
d_gene: NA
v_gene: TRBV2
j_gene: TRBJ2-3
CDR3aa: CASSEGGAGTQYF
CDR3nt: TGTGCCAGCAGTGAAGGGGGGGCGGGTACGCAGTATTTT

abundance: NA
d_gene: NA
v_gene: TRBV2
j_gene: TRBJ2-1
CDR3aa: CASSEGGPAYNEQFF
CDR3nt: TGTGCCAGCAGTGAAGGGGGCCCCGCCTACAATGAGCAGTTCTTC

abundance: once
d_gene: TRBD1
v_gene: TRBV20-1
j_gene: TRBJ1-4
CDR3aa: CSVTRFQGGNEKLFF
CDR3nt: TGCAGTGTTACGCGCTTCCAGGGGGGGAATGAAAAACTGTTTTTT

abundance: few
d_gene: NA
v_gene: TRBV7-9
j_gene: TRBJ1-3
CDR3aa: CAPEAGGAGNTIYF
CDR3nt: TGTGCCCCCGAGGCGGGGGGTGCTGGAAACACCATATATTTT

abundance: NA
d_gene: NA
v_gene: TRBV20-1
j_gene: TRBJ1-2
CDR3aa: CSAGTDGYTF
CDR3nt: TGCAGTGCCGGGACGGATGGCTACACCTTC